What follows are 23 T cell receptor beta chains derived from one specimen sequenced in a study of graft-versus-host responses after intestinal transplantation. Sequenced by immunoSEQ multiplex PCR; TCRdb stores in-frame clones only, minus some. The data show around 23,000 clones, with approximately 85% seen just once and about 0.89% held by the top ten. The input for sequencing was PBMCs, taken around 460 days after intestinal transplant. Receptors were obtained from a human patient who received an intestinal transplant, so some T cells may come from the graft donor.

V is TRBV5-1 and J is TRBJ1-6, with TRBD1 identical over 10 bases. Germline trimming cut 4 bases from V and 7 bases from J; bases unmatched to any gene: 5. The CDR3 spans 15 residues. The germline gives CDR1 SGHRS, CDR2 YFSETQ. CDR3 in DNA: TGCGCCAGCAGCGGGACAGGGGCCGCAAATTCACCCCTCCACTTT. Its protein product is CASSGTGAANSPLHF.

This clone appeared once. As DNA, the CDR3 is TGCAGCGTTGAGCACAACGAGCAGTACTTC. Amino acid sequence: CSVEHNEQYF. The chain uses TRBV29-1 and TRBJ2-7; D is unresolved. The CDR3 runs to 10 residues. The germline V and J ends were trimmed by 3 bases and 5 bases, with 5 bases remaining between them. Germline V gene data show CDR1 as SQVTM and CDR2 as ANQGSEA.

The chain has TRBV4-2 and TRBJ2-3; possibly TRBD2 for D (6 bases). Deletions cut 0 bases from V and 3 bases from J, with 19 bases between. Germline values: CDR1 LGHNA, CDR2 YNFKEQ. The CDR3 spans 18 residues. CDR3 sequence: CASSQDQWRGTGTDTQYF. CDR3 DNA: TGTGCCAGCAGCCAAGATCAGTGGCGGGGCACAGGAACAGATACGCAGTATTTT.

This clone was counted a few times. CDR3 amino acids: CASTRQGAGTGELFF. The CDR3, as DNA: TGTGCCAGCACGCGACAGGGGGCCGGCACCGGGGAGCTGTTTTTT. The chain uses TRBV2 and TRBJ2-2; 10 bases fit TRBD1. The CDR3 is 15 amino acids. V lost 7 bases to trimming and J lost 4 bases; unmatched junction nucleotides: 6. CDR1 is SNHLY and CDR2 is FYNNEI in the germline V gene.

CDR3 loop: CASTDGGINEKLFF. Written as DNA, the CDR3 is TGCGCCAGTACGGACGGAGGAATTAATGAAAAACTGTTTTTT. The chain has TRBV5-1 and TRBJ1-4; no clear D gene. CDR3 length: 14 amino acids. The V end was cut by 8 bases, the J end by 4 bases, with 15 bases between. Germline values: CDR1 SGHRS, CDR2 YFSETQ.

This chain joins TRBV5-4 and TRBJ2-1, with D unclear. Germline V gene lookup returns CDR1 SGHNT and CDR2 YYREEE (reference sequence). V lost 4 bases and J lost 0, with 11 bases in between. This CDR3 contains 15 residues. The DNA of the CDR3 is TGTGCCAGCAGCAACAGCCCTAGCTCCTACAATGAGCAGTTCTTC. Translation gives CASSNSPSSYNEQFF.

The chain links TRBV5-1 to TRBJ2-5; TRBD1 matches 8 bases. The CDR3 consists of 15 residues. V gave up 6 bases and J gave up 4 bases; unmatched junction bases: 11. From germline, CDR1 is SGHRS and CDR2 YFSETQ. The DNA of the CDR3 is TGCGCCAGCAACATCCAGGGGGCGCGGGGAGAGACCCAGTACTTC. Protein product: CASNIQGARGETQYF. Drawing the rest from reference TRBV5-1 and TRBJ2-5, the complete variable domain is KAGVTQTPRYLIKTRGQQVTLSCSPISGHRSVSWYQQTPGQGLQFLFEYFSETQRNKGNFPGRFSGRQFSNSRSEMNVSTLELGDSALYLCASNIQGARGETQYFGPGTRLLVL.

The V and J genes are TRBV10-1 and TRBJ2-7; 10 positions match TRBD2. Germline V gene sequence: CDR1 WNHNN, CDR2 SYGVQD (reference sequence). V was pared by 7 bases and J by 5 bases, with 11 bases of the junction left unmatched. The CDR3 is 15 amino acids. CDR3 bases: TGCGCCAGCAATGACCTTACTAGCGGGACCCACGAGCAGTACTTC. This codes for CASNDLTSGTHEQYF.

The chain joins TRBV18 to TRBJ2-5, with 14 nucleotides matching TRBD2. Germline loops: CDR1 KGHSH, CDR2 LQKENI. The CDR3 spans 18 residues. The V segment lost 3 bases and the J segment 1 base; nucleotides outside the gene matches: 7. In DNA form, the CDR3 reads TGTGCCAGCTCACCCGGGACTAGCGGGAGAGGGGCCCAAGAGACCCAGTACTTC. Its protein is CASSPGTSGRGAQETQYF.

The chain joins TRBV18 to TRBJ2-7; D remains ambiguous. Trimming left V 2 bases short and J 6 bases short, with 14 bases between. Germline lookup yields CDR1 KGHSH and CDR2 LQKENI. This CDR3 is built from 14 residues. The CDR3 nucleotides are TGTGCCAGCTCACCAAGTGGTGGCCTCCTCGAGCAGTACTTC. This gives the protein CASSPSGGLLEQYF.

This clone was seen just once. This chain connects TRBV5-1 to TRBJ2-1; D is unclear. Germline assignment: CDR1 SGHRS and CDR2 YFSETQ. V gave up 5 bases and J gave up 10 bases, with 16 bases separating them. The CDR3 runs 13 residues. The CDR3 DNA sequence: TGCGCCAGCAGTTTTCCGGACGTAGCAGAGCAGTTCTTC. This sequence encodes CASSFPDVAEQFF. The entire variable domain, with the rest obtained from reference TRBV5-1 and TRBJ2-1, is as follows: KAGVTQTPRYLIKTRGQQVTLSCSPISGHRSVSWYQQTPGQGLQFLFEYFSETQRNKGNFPGRFSGRQFSNSRSEMNVSTLELGDSALYLCASSFPDVAEQFFGPGTRLTVL.

This clone was counted once. The CDR3 region has the DNA TGTGCCAGCAGCCAAGGGGGCGGGTCAGACTATGAGCAGTTCTTC. Amino acid sequence: CASSQGGGSDYEQFF. The chain recombines TRBV4-2 with TRBJ2-1; tentatively, D is TRBD1 or TRBD2 (5 bases each). Germline V gene data show CDR1 as LGHNA and CDR2 as YNFKEQ. There are 15 residues in the CDR3. The V end was cut by 1 base, the J end by 8 bases, with 15 bases between.

V usage is TRBV6-5 and J usage is TRBJ2-7; TRBD2 aligns across 8 bases. J lost 3 bases, V lost 0 bases, and 7 bases had no gene match. The CDR3 consists of 16 residues. CDR1 is MNHEY, CDR2 SVGAGI, per germline. CDR3 sequence: CASSYSSAGVIYEQYF. The DNA of the CDR3 is TGTGCCAGCAGTTACTCTTCAGCGGGAGTCATCTACGAGCAGTACTTC.

The chain recombines TRBV19 with TRBJ1-1; no reliable D call. CDR3 length: 12 amino acids. Germline assignment: CDR1 LNHDA and CDR2 SQIVND (reference sequence). V was pared by 5 bases and J by 4 bases, with 8 bases between. DNA for the CDR3: TGTGCCAGTAGTTTGGGAAGCACTGAAGCTTTCTTT. Translation: CASSLGSTEAFF.

The rearrangement joins TRBV5-1 to TRBJ2-7; 8 nucleotides align to TRBD2. CDR1 and CDR2 (germline): SGHRS, YFSETQ. After removal of 2 bases from V and 2 bases from J, the junction contained 3 bases not matched to a gene. This CDR3 has 14 residues. In DNA form, the CDR3 reads TGCGCCAGCAGCTTCCAGCGGGAGCCCTACGAGCAGTACTTC. It codes for CASSFQREPYEQYF.

The CDR3 region has the DNA TGTGCCAGCAGTGAATCGGAGGACTACGAGCAGTACTTC. Translation gives CASSESEDYEQYF. The genes are TRBV6-1 and TRBJ2-5, with a weak D call TRBD2 (5 bases). TRBJ2-7 explains the end of the DNA better; the J call may be wrong. CDR3 length equals 13 residues. Per germline, CDR1 MNHNS and CDR2 SASEGT.

The rearrangement links TRBV27 to TRBJ1-2; perhaps TRBD1 as D (6 bases). CDR1 is MNHEY and CDR2 is SMNVEV in the germline V gene (reference sequence). The CDR3 loop spans 14 amino acids. The germline V and J ends were trimmed by 8 bases and 7 bases, with 20 bases remaining between them. The CDR3 DNA sequence: TGTGCCAGCCGAAATTCGGACAGTCTCGGTGGCTACACCTTC. It codes for CASRNSDSLGGYTF.

The gene calls are TRBV9 and TRBJ1-4; D remains unclear. This CDR3 comprises 15 residues. Germline V gives CDR1 SGDLS, CDR2 YYNGEE. Trimming left V 4 bases short and J 0 bases short, with 10 bases between. CDR3 in DNA: TGTGCCAGCAGCCCGACGGGTACAACTAATGAAAAACTGTTTTTT. Encoded protein: CASSPTGTTNEKLFF.

The CDR3 protein is CASSLLGQVDEKLFF. In nucleotides, the CDR3 is TGTGCCAGCAGTTTACTCGGACAGGTGGATGAAAAACTGTTTTTT. The rearrangement links TRBV28 to TRBJ1-4; 7 nucleotides line up with TRBD1. This CDR3 has 15 residues. V gave up 2 bases and J gave up 6 bases; unmatched junction bases: 6. CDR1 and CDR2 from the germline V gene are MDHEN and SYDVKM.

The chain carries TRBV5-4 and TRBJ2-2; D not certain. Trimming removed 4 bases at V and 3 bases at J, with 10 bases between. The CDR3 covers 14 residues. Germline-derived CDR1 and CDR2 are SGHNT and YYREEE (reference sequence). CDR3 coding DNA: TGTGCCAGCAGCCCCTTCCAGTACACCGGGGAGCTGTTTTTT. Translated: CASSPFQYTGELFF.

The V call is TRBV28, the J call TRBJ2-3, with 7 positions matching TRBD1. Germline values: CDR1 MDHEN, CDR2 SYDVKM. Unmatched junction bases numbered 3, after V lost 6 bases and J lost 3 bases. The CDR3 loop spans 13 amino acids. The CDR3 sequence is CASRMTGTDTQYF. CDR3 in DNA: TGTGCCAGCAGGATGACAGGGACAGATACGCAGTATTTT.

The chain joins TRBV18 to TRBJ2-5; TRBD2 matches 7 bases. Germline loops: CDR1 KGHSH, CDR2 LQKENI. This CDR3 is 15 amino acids long. V shed 2 bases and J 11 bases; nucleotides not matched to a gene: 14. The CDR3 bases are TGTGCCAGCTCACCAGGGGATCGACCCCGGGAGGAGCAGTACTTC. Residues: CASSPGDRPREEQYF. The full variable domain, with the rest looked up from reference TRBV18 and TRBJ2-5, is NAGVMQNPRHLVRRRGQEARLRCSPMKGHSHVYWYRQLPEEGLKFMVYLQKENIIDESGMPKERFSAEFPKEGPSILRIQQVVRGDSAAYFCASSPGDRPREEQYFGPGTRLLVL.

This clone showed up just once. This rearrangement joins TRBV11-3 to TRBJ1-2; a weak D match, TRBD1 (6 bases). The CDR3 loop spans 15 amino acids. Germline V lookup: CDR1 SGHNT, CDR2 YENEEA. V was clipped by 5 bases and J by 0 bases, with 13 bases between them. The CDR3 DNA reads as TGTGCCAGCAGCGTGACGGACAGTCCTAACTATGGCTACACCTTC. As protein: CASSVTDSPNYGYTF.